Presented here are 8 T cell receptor beta chains from one specimen sequenced in a study of T-cell memory formation after mild COVID-19. TCRdb reprocessed the 5' RACE reads via MiXCR and lists one record per CDR3 protein. The sample includes 250,000 to 350,000 distinct CDR3 sequences, 16% of them seen just once. The sample comprised PBMCs or a T cell subset sorted from them (not recorded which). These TCRs come from a man aged 18 to 29 who had mild COVID-19 (a few samples of this study predate the infection). Cell type and time point are not known.

In its sample, this clonotype was seen a few times. The rearrangement joins TRBV25-1 to TRBJ2-5, with D unresolved. Germline CDR1 MGHDK, CDR2 SYGVNS. The CDR3 has 12 amino acids. V was shortened by 3 bases and J by 4 bases, with 6 bases between the two germline ends. The CDR3 bases are TGTGCCAGCAGTGACTGGGGAGAGACCCAGTACTTC. It codes for CASSDWGETQYF. Full variable domain (remainder filled in from reference TRBV25-1 and TRBJ2-5): EADIYQTPRYLVIGTGKKITLECSQTMGHDKMYWYQQDPGMELHLIHYSYGVNSTEKGDLSSESTVSRIRTEHFPLTLESARPSHTSQYLCASSDWGETQYFGPGTRLLVL.

Ten or more counts support this clonotype. Germline and junction disagree at one end, which may indicate a read error. The V call is TRBV12-3 or TRBV12-4, the J call TRBJ2-2; D is undetermined. This CDR3 has 15 residues. The CDR3 DNA follows: TGCGCCAGCAGCTTAAGGGCCTCGAACACCGGGGAGCTGTTTTTT. This translates into CASSLRASNTGELFF.

The rearrangement uses TRBV28 and TRBJ1-4, with TRBD1 matching 10 bases. This CDR3 is 16 amino acids long. J lost 7 bases, V lost 5 bases, and 10 bases had no gene match. Germline CDR1 reads MDHEN; CDR2 reads SYDVKM. The DNA for the CDR3 is TGTGCCAGCAGTACAACCCGACAGGGGGCGGGTGAAAAACTGTTTTTT. This translates into CASSTTRQGAGEKLFF.

This chain connects TRBV7-9 to TRBJ2-7; 8 nucleotides align to TRBD1. In germline, CDR1 is SEHNR, CDR2 FQNEAQ (reference sequence). V lost 1 base, J lost 5 bases, and 10 bases stayed unmatched. This CDR3 contains 16 residues. CDR3 region: CASSLGRQGWKNEQYV. In nucleotides, the CDR3 is TGTGCCAGCAGCTTAGGGCGACAGGGGTGGAAGAACGAGCAGTACGTC.

This clonotype was observed a handful of times. The chain links TRBV24-1 to TRBJ2-3; D unclear. CDR3 length: 13 amino acids. With 7 bases removed from V and 0 bases from J, the gap between germline ends came to 7 bases. Germline CDR1 is KGHDR and CDR2 is SFDVKD. The CDR3 spells CATRESSTDTQYF. The CDR3 bases are TGTGCCACCAGGGAATCTAGCACAGATACGCAGTATTTT.

The rearrangement links TRBV5-1 to TRBJ2-7; tentative D call: TRBD1 (5 bases). The CDR3 is made up of 14 amino acids. V was clipped by 4 bases and J by 6 bases, with 17 bases between them. Germline-derived CDR1 and CDR2 are SGHRS and YFSETQ. DNA of the CDR3: TGCGCCAGCAGCCAGCAAGGGGTGGTCGGCGAGCAGTACTTC. Protein: CASSQQGVVGEQYF. The full variable domain, in which reference TRBV5-1 and TRBJ2-7 provide the parts outside the CDR3, is KAGVTQTPRYLIKTRGQQVTLSCSPISGHRSVSWYQQTPGQGLQFLFEYFSETQRNKGNFPGRFSGRQFSNSRSEMNVSTLELGDSALYLCASSQQGVVGEQYFGPGTRLTVT.

The V gene is TRBV7-3, the J gene TRBJ2-3; no reliable D call. Germline-derived CDR1 and CDR2 are SGHTA and FQGTGA. There are 14 residues in the CDR3. V dropped 5 bases and J dropped 3 bases, with 12 bases sitting between them. The CDR3 loop is CASSPTADTDTQYF. CDR3 coding DNA: TGTGCCAGCAGCCCAACGGCGGATACAGATACGCAGTATTTT.

CDR3 sequence reads: CASSLRWQGFGTQYF. The CDR3 DNA reads as TGCGCCAGCAGCTTGAGGTGGCAGGGGTTTGGGACCCAGTACTTC. This rearrangement joins TRBV5-1 to TRBJ2-5; TRBD1 is a possible D gene (6 bases). Germline V gene lookup returns CDR1 SGHRS and CDR2 YFSETQ. V was clipped by 1 base and J by 7 bases, with 17 bases between them. The CDR3 runs to 15 residues.